Listed below are T cell receptor beta chains from one sample, sequenced in a study of blood T cells in healthy people across ages. One entry per CDR3 protein, called by TCRdb with MiXCR from the 5' RACE reads. The sample shows around 1,000,000 distinct CDR3 sequences, almost 25% of them seen only once. These data also featured in a second study, about T cells of mothers and their children.

Sequenced material: blood. These TCRs come from a girl aged 2 to 10 in good health. Both conserved end residues are part of each CDR3. The order of the fields is V gene, D gene, clone size, J gene, CDR3 DNA, CDR3 protein. D genes are given only for firm matches. Clone size is given for some rows only: seen once, a few or many times, or a class if the clone is expanded.

>TRBV29-1|-|-|TRBJ1-2
TGCAGTTACAGGGTGATTGGGGGCTACACCTTC
CSYRVIGGYTF
>TRBV3-1|-|-|TRBJ2-1
TGTGCCAGCAGCCAAGAACGACTGTTTAATGAGCAGTTCTTC
CASSQERLFNEQFF
>TRBV2|-|-|TRBJ2-3
TGTGCCAGCATCGGGGGCTTAACAGATACGCAGTATTTT
CASIGGLTDTQYF
>TRBV7-2|TRBD2|-|TRBJ2-7
TGTGCCAGCAGCTTCCCGACTAGCGGACACTCCTACGAGCAGTACTTC
CASSFPTSGHSYEQYF
>TRBV14|-|-|TRBJ2-3
TGTGCCAGCAGCCAAGGCCCTCCGGAAGATACGCAGTATTTT
CASSQGPPEDTQYF
>TRBV27|-|few|TRBJ2-1
TGTGCCAGCAGTTTCACTTGGGCCCCACTCTACAATGAGCAGTTCTTC
CASSFTWAPLYNEQFF
>TRBV20-1|-|few|TRBJ2-7
TGCAGTGCTAGTTTGGGCCGTTACGAGCAGTACTTC
CSASLGRYEQYF
>TRBV6-2/TRBV6-3|-|-|TRBJ2-7
TGTGCCAGCAGCCCCTCCGAGGCGAAGGACGAGCAGTACTTC
CASSPSEAKDEQYF
>TRBV25-1|-|few|TRBJ2-5
TGTGCCAGCAGTGACTATTTCAGGGTTGGAGAGGAGACCCAGTACTTC
CASSDYFRVGEETQYF
>TRBV21-1|-|few|TRBJ1-5
TGTGCCAGCAGGCCAGACAGGAATCAGCCCCAGCATTTT
CASRPDRNQPQHF
>TRBV10-3|-|-|TRBJ2-1
TGTGCCATCAGTGAGGTACAGGGAACACACAATGAGCAGTTCTTC
CAISEVQGTHNEQFF
>TRBV3-1|-|few|TRBJ2-7
TGTGTCAGCAGCAACGACCTAGGGGTGCAGTACTTC
CVSSNDLGVQYF
>TRBV6-6|TRBD2|-|TRBJ2-7
TGTGCCAGCAGCGAGACTAGCGGGGTATCCGAGCAGTACTTC
CASSETSGVSEQYF
>TRBV3-1|-|-|TRBJ2-3
TGCGCCAGCAGCCAGCATACAGATACGCAGTATTTT
CASSQHTDTQYF
>TRBV20-1|TRBD1|-|TRBJ2-3
TGCAGTGCTTTCCGACAGGGGGGGGGAGATACGCAGTATTTT
CSAFRQGGGDTQYF
>TRBV29-1|-|few|TRBJ1-1
TGCAGCGCTTTGACACCCGACCCCCCTTTGAACACTGAAGCTTTCTTT
CSALTPDPPLNTEAFF
>TRBV13|TRBD2|few|TRBJ2-1
TGTGCCAGCAGCTTGGCGGGAGGAATGGGTTTGAATGAGCAGTTCTTC
CASSLAGGMGLNEQFF
>TRBV29-1|TRBD2|-|TRBJ2-5
TGCAGCGCCAGACTAGCGGGAGGATATGAGACCCAGTACTTC
CSARLAGGYETQYF
>TRBV20-1|-|few|TRBJ1-4
TGCAGTGCTAGGTCGCCGGGATCGGAAAAGGGTGAAAAACTGTTTTTT
CSARSPGSEKGEKLFF
>TRBV7-2|TRBD1|-|TRBJ2-7
TGTGCCAGCAGCTTAGGCTTGGGACAGTCCTACGAGCAGTACTTC
CASSLGLGQSYEQYF
>TRBV10-3|-|once|TRBJ1-2
TGTGCCATCAGTGATGGGATGACGGATGGCTACACCTTC
CAISDGMTDGYTF
>TRBV21-1|-|-|TRBJ1-1
TGTGCCAGCAGCAATGGACAGACTGAAGCTTTCTTT
CASSNGQTEAFF
>TRBV3-1|-|few|TRBJ2-3
TGTGCCAGCAGCCCGGGGGGCCTCTCAGATACGCAGTATTTT
CASSPGGLSDTQYF
>TRBV7-7|-|few|TRBJ2-7
TGTGCCAGCAGCCCAAAATACCGGCGAAGCGAGCAGTACTTC
CASSPKYRRSEQYF
>TRBV7-2|-|-|TRBJ1-2
TGTGCCAGCAGCTTAGTGACTTTCTATGGCTACACCTTC
CASSLVTFYGYTF
>TRBV5-1|-|-|TRBJ2-3
TGCGCCAGCAGCTCGGGGAACCCAGATACGCAGTATTTT
CASSSGNPDTQYF
>TRBV3-1|-|-|TRBJ1-5
TGTGCCAATGTCTCACAGGGTCAGCCCCAGCATTTT
CANVSQGQPQHF
>TRBV24-1|TRBD1|few|TRBJ2-6
TGTGCCACCAGTGATCGGACAGGGGGAGGACCTGGGGCCAACGTCCTGACTTTC
CATSDRTGGGPGANVLTF
>TRBV6-6|-|few|TRBJ2-5
TGTGCCAGCACTCAATTGAGCGGCGTGACCCAGTACTTC
CASTQLSGVTQYF
>TRBV4-1|-|few|TRBJ1-6
TGCGCCAGCAGCCAGAGCTCCTATAATTCACCCCTCCACTTT
CASSQSSYNSPLHF
>TRBV29-1|TRBD2|-|TRBJ2-1
TGCAGCTCGAGGGCGGGGGGGCTAAATGAGCAGTTCTTC
CSSRAGGLNEQFF
>TRBV20-1|TRBD1|few|TRBJ2-7
TGCAGTGCTACAGGGGGCACATCCTACGAGCAGTACTTC
CSATGGTSYEQYF
>TRBV2|-|-|TRBJ2-1
TGTGCCAGCAGTGTAGGACTAAATGAGCAGTTCTTC
CASSVGLNEQFF
>TRBV7-2|TRBD1|few|TRBJ1-4
TGTGCCAGCAGCTGGGGGACAGGGGAGGAAAAACTGTTTTTT
CASSWGTGEEKLFF
>TRBV27|TRBD1|-|TRBJ2-7
TGTGCCAGCAGTCCTACTGCGGACAGGGGTTACGAGCAGTACTTC
CASSPTADRGYEQYF
>TRBV2|-|-|TRBJ2-5
TGTGCCAGCTCAGGTGGGACGTACCAAGAGACCCAGTACTTC
CASSGGTYQETQYF
>TRBV6-5|-|-|TRBJ1-4
TGTGCCAGCAGTTCTTACAGGGACCCAGCAACTAATGAAAAACTGTTTTTT
CASSSYRDPATNEKLFF
>TRBV7-9|-|-|TRBJ2-5
TGTGCCAGCAGCCCCCTGGACTATTGGAATGAGCGGTTCTTC
CASSPLDYWNERFF
>TRBV15|-|few|TRBJ1-1
TGTGCCACCAGCTCCCCAGGACCTGAAGCTTTCTTT
CATSSPGPEAFF
>TRBV6-5|-|-|TRBJ1-6
TGTGCCAGCAGTCAGTACAGGGTAAAAAGTTCACCCCTCCACTTT
CASSQYRVKSSPLHF
>TRBV12-3/TRBV12-4|-|once|TRBJ2-3
TGTGCCAGCAGTTTAGTGGTAGCAGACACAGATACGCAGTATTTT
CASSLVVADTDTQYF
>TRBV28|TRBD1|-|TRBJ1-1
TGTGCCAGCAGTAGACCCGACAGGGGTAACACTGAAGCTTTCTTT
CASSRPDRGNTEAFF
>TRBV7-7|-|-|TRBJ2-2
TGTGCTAGCAGCTTAACCGAGGCGAACACCGGGGAGCTGTTTTTT
CASSLTEANTGELFF
>TRBV20-1|-|few|TRBJ1-1
TGCAGTGCTACTGGGACCTCAACCTTTCTAAACACTGAAGCTTTCTTT
CSATGTSTFLNTEAFF
>TRBV29-1|-|-|TRBJ2-5
TGCAGCGTTGAAGATCAGGGAGAGACCCAGTACTTC
CSVEDQGETQYF
>TRBV10-2|TRBD1|few|TRBJ1-6
TGCGCCAGCAGTGGGACAGGTTCTAATTCACCCCTCCACTTT
CASSGTGSNSPLHF
>TRBV24-1|-|-|TRBJ1-1
TGTGCCACCAGTGATGGGGACACCGGCGCAGCTTTCTTT
CATSDGDTGAAFF
>TRBV7-2|-|few|TRBJ1-2
TGTGCCAGCAGCTGGGGTTTGACATATGGCTACACCTTC
CASSWGLTYGYTF
>TRBV4-1|-|few|TRBJ2-3
TGCGCCAGCAGCCTAACGATTGCGTCAGATACGCAGTATTTT
CASSLTIASDTQYF
>TRBV28|-|-|TRBJ2-2
TGTGCCAGCAGTTCCCCAGGGGGGGAAGCCCCCGGGGAGCTGTTTTTT
CASSSPGGEAPGELFF
>TRBV5-1|TRBD1|few|TRBJ2-1
TGCGCCAGCAGCTTCGCGACAGGGATGCAGGGTGAGCAGTTCTTC
CASSFATGMQGEQFF
>TRBV7-9|-|-|TRBJ2-4
TGTGCCAGCAGCACGACGGGGGACATTCAGTACTTC
CASSTTGDIQYF
>TRBV20-1|-|few|TRBJ2-2
TGCAGTGCTAGTATATCGGCCCTCACCGGGGAGCTGTTTTTT
CSASISALTGELFF
>TRBV28|-|few|TRBJ2-4
TGTGCCAGCGGTTCCCTGGGATTTCAGTACTTC
CASGSLGFQYF
>TRBV12-3/TRBV12-4|TRBD2|few|TRBJ2-5
TGTGCCAGCAAAGCGGGAGAGATGGCTGAGACCCAGTACTTC
CASKAGEMAETQYF